Below, 27 T cell receptor beta chains from the same sample are listed, as sequenced in a study of T cell therapy after organ transplantation. Repertoires were generated with immunoSEQ multiplex PCR, while TCRdb's copy carries only in-frame clones and drops some. The sample contains tens of thousands of clones, 94% of which appear only once. Their antigen targets remain unknown. Sequenced here: CD8+ T cells from blood, sampled before autologous CMV-specific T cell therapy. The receptors were gathered from a human patient who had received a solid organ transplant and had CMV disease.

The rearrangement links TRBV29-1 to TRBJ1-2; D possibly corresponds to TRBD1 (5 bases). The germline gives CDR1 SQVTM, CDR2 ANQGSEA. The CDR3 covers 13 residues. Trimming pared 4 bases from V and 3 bases from J, leaving 12 bases between. The CDR3 sequence is CSVVSGIDYGYTF. The CDR3 coding sequence is TGCAGCGTTGTGTCAGGGATCGACTATGGCTACACCTTC. Using reference TRBV29-1 and TRBJ1-2 for the parts outside the CDR3, the full variable domain is SAVISQKPSRDICQRGTSLTIQCQVDSQVTMMFWYRQQPGQSLTLIATANQGSEATYESGFVIDKFPISRPNLTFSTLTVSNMSPEDSSIYLCSVVSGIDYGYTFGSGTRLTVV.

The count of this clone is one. This rearrangement joins TRBV15 to TRBJ1-2; the match to TRBD1 covers 7 bases. With V trimmed by 5 bases and J by 6 bases, 9 bases remained unmatched. The CDR3 runs 14 residues. The germline CDR1 and CDR2 sequences are LNHNV and YYDKDF (reference sequence). The CDR3 DNA follows: TGTGCCACCAGCTTCACAGGGGTGGGCCATGGCTACACCTTC. This translates into CATSFTGVGHGYTF.

DNA of the CDR3: TGCGCCAGCAGCGGAGCGGGCGGGGCGGAAGAGACCCAGTACTTC. Protein sequence: CASSGAGGAEETQYF. The chain recombines TRBV5-1 with TRBJ2-5; possible D gene TRBD2, 6 bases. The CDR3 has 15 amino acids. V lost 4 bases, J lost 3 bases, and 16 bases lay in between. Germline values: CDR1 SGHRS, CDR2 YFSETQ.

The V and J genes are TRBV7-9 and TRBJ1-1, with 9 bases matching TRBD1. There are 15 residues in the CDR3. Germline CDR1 and CDR2: SEHNR and FQNEAQ (reference sequence). V lost 5 bases and J lost 3; bases outside the gene matches: 7. Here the CDR3 DNA reads TGTGCCAGCAGCCTCGGGACAGGGAAGGACACTGAAGCTTTCTTT. It encodes CASSLGTGKDTEAFF.

About this clone itself: One junction end disagrees with the germline gene, perhaps due to a read error. The chain employs TRBV7-7 and TRBJ2-2; D is perhaps TRBD1 (5 bases). This CDR3 has 17 residues. The germline gives CDR1 SSHAT, CDR2 FNYEAQ (reference sequence). This CDR3 reads CASSLDSEGRKTGELFF. CDR3 bases: TGTGCTAGCAGCTTAGACAGCGAAGGTCGGAAAACCGGGGAGCTGTTTTTT.

This clone occurred once. The chain is built from TRBV27 and TRBJ2-1; 10 bases match TRBD2. This CDR3 has 16 amino acids. The V gene's germline CDR1 is MNHEY and CDR2 SMNVEV (reference sequence). After removal of 3 bases from V and 8 bases from J, the junction contained 10 bases not matched to a gene. The chain's CDR3 is CASSFLASGSRDEQFF. CDR3 nucleotide sequence: TGTGCCAGCAGTTTCCTAGCTAGCGGGAGTCGGGATGAGCAGTTCTTC.

The J gene is TRBJ1-2, the V gene TRBV19; maybe TRBD1 (5 bases). This CDR3 spans 15 amino acids. Germline V gene data show CDR1 as LNHDA and CDR2 as SQIVND (reference sequence). V was clipped by 0 bases and J by 5 bases, with 13 bases between them. The CDR3 coding sequence is TGTGCCAGTAGTATAGACCTCATGGGACCTTATGGCTACACCTTC. Protein sequence: CASSIDLMGPYGYTF.

The chain recombines TRBV7-9 with TRBJ2-7; TRBD1 is a possible D gene (6 bases). Trimming shortened V by 1 base and J by 2 bases, and 12 bases separated the two germline ends. CDR1 is SEHNR and CDR2 is FQNEAQ in the germline V gene (reference sequence). This CDR3 region has 15 residues. CDR3 DNA sequence: TGTGCCAGCAGCTTAGAGCAGGGGCGAACCTACGAGCAGTACTTC. This translates into CASSLEQGRTYEQYF. The full variable domain, with the rest looked up from reference TRBV7-9 and TRBJ2-7, is DTGVSQNPRHKITKRGQNVTFRCDPISEHNRLYWYRQTLGQGPEFLTYFQNEAQLEKSRLLSDRFSAERPKGSFSTLEIQRTEQGDSAMYLCASSLEQGRTYEQYFGPGTRLTVT.

The genes are TRBV30 and TRBJ1-2, with 10 bases aligning to TRBD1. The CDR3 covers 14 residues. V dropped 2 bases and J dropped 7; count of bases not matched to a gene: 7. The germline gives CDR1 GTSNPN, CDR2 SVGIG (reference sequence). The CDR3 region has the DNA TGTGCCTGGAGTCCGACAGGGGGCGCGGGTGGCTACACCTTC. This sequence encodes CAWSPTGGAGGYTF.

Here the CDR3 reads CASSLRPGRSYEQYF. The CDR3 coding sequence is TGTGCCAGCAGTTTACGGCCGGGGCGCTCCTACGAGCAGTACTTC. The rearrangement joins TRBV27 to TRBJ2-7, with D perhaps given as TRBD1 or TRBD2 (5 bases each). The CDR3 is 15 amino acids. Germline-derived CDR1 and CDR2 are MNHEY and SMNVEV (reference sequence). Trimming pared 2 bases from V and 0 bases from J, leaving 11 bases between.

The J gene is TRBJ2-3, the V gene TRBV6-5; TRBD1 might be the D (5 bases). V lost 5 bases and J 0 bases, leaving 12 bases between the germline ends. The length of the CDR3 is 15 residues. Germline loops: CDR1 MNHEY, CDR2 SVGAGI. CDR3 coding DNA: TGTGCCAGCAGTCCACAGGTAGCTAGCACAGATACGCAGTATTTT. This sequence encodes CASSPQVASTDTQYF.

The chain employs TRBV9 and TRBJ1-1; D remains ambiguous. CDR1 is SGDLS and CDR2 is YYNGEE in the germline V gene. The V end was cut by 2 bases, the J end by 1 base, with 9 bases between. CDR3 length: 14 residues. This chain's CDR3 is CASSVDSGNTEAFF. The CDR3 DNA follows: TGTGCCAGCAGCGTGGACTCGGGGAACACTGAAGCTTTCTTT.

This chain connects TRBV7-9 to TRBJ1-4, with D possibly being TRBD1 (5 bases). The CDR3 consists of 16 residues. With 2 bases removed from V and 4 bases from J, the gap between germline ends came to 14 bases. Germline-derived CDR1 and CDR2 are SEHNR and FQNEAQ (reference sequence). The CDR3 nucleotides read TGTGCCAGCAGCTTACCGAGGGGCTGGGGTAATGAAAAACTGTTTTTT. Translation gives CASSLPRGWGNEKLFF.

The J gene is TRBJ1-1, the V gene TRBV10-1, with D possibly being TRBD1 (5 bases). From germline, CDR1 is WNHNN and CDR2 SYGVQD (reference sequence). Trimming cost V 0 bases and J 6 bases, with 20 bases left between them. There are 17 residues in the CDR3. The CDR3 DNA follows: TGCGCCAGCAGTGAGTCGGCTCGGGGGGGGATCTCTGCTGAAGCTTTCTTT. As protein: CASSESARGGISAEAFF.

The genes are TRBV5-1 and TRBJ2-3, with D tentatively TRBD1 (6 bases). This CDR3 comprises 16 residues. Per germline, CDR1 SGHRS and CDR2 YFSETQ. V gave up 0 bases and J gave up 0 bases, with 11 bases separating them. The DNA for the CDR3 is TGCGCCAGCAGCTTGGGCGTCAGGGGTAGCACAGATACGCAGTATTTT. It translates to CASSLGVRGSTDTQYF.

The chain combines TRBV4-1 with TRBJ2-7, with TRBD1 identical over 8 bases. Germline CDR1 and CDR2: MGHRA and YSYEKL. The V and J ends lost 0 bases and 10 bases, in that order; junction bases with no gene match: 5. The CDR3 contains 13 residues. CDR3 nucleotide sequence: TGCGCCAGCAGCCAAGAGGGACAGGACGGACAGTACTTC. It specifies CASSQEGQDGQYF.

The V and J genes are TRBV4-1 and TRBJ2-1; 14 bases map to TRBD2. The germline V gene encodes CDR1 MGHRA and CDR2 YSYEKL. The CDR3 runs to 18 residues. The ends lost 2 bases at V and 7 bases at J; junction bases unmatched: 10. CDR3 coding DNA: TGCGCCAGCAGCCAAACTGTGACTAGCGGGAGGGCCGAAAATGAGCAGTTCTTC. Protein product: CASSQTVTSGRAENEQFF.

The chain uses TRBV11-2 and TRBJ1-2; 8 bases align to TRBD1. CDR1 and CDR2 from the germline V gene are SGHAT and FQNNGV. The CDR3 length is 12 residues. V shed 5 bases, J shed 8 bases, and the junction held 4 bases outside the gene matches. The CDR3 bases are TGTGCCAGCAGCCTAGGGACAGGAGGCTACACCTTC. Translated: CASSLGTGGYTF.

The V call is TRBV14, the J call TRBJ1-4; TRBD1 might be the D (6 bases). The V and J ends lost 0 bases and 8 bases respectively, with 13 bases between them. Per the germline V gene, CDR1 is SGHDN and CDR2 is FVKESK. This CDR3 spans 15 amino acids. The CDR3 coding sequence is TGTGCCAGCAGCCAAGATCTACAGGGAGAGGAAAAACTGTTTTTT. This encodes CASSQDLQGEEKLFF.

The rearrangement uses TRBV30 and TRBJ1-5, with 8 bases matching TRBD1. V gave up 2 bases and J gave up 6 bases; unmatched junction bases: 12. The germline CDR1 and CDR2 sequences are GTSNPN and SVGIG (reference sequence). The CDR3 extends over 16 amino acids. The CDR3 spells CAWSFNRQGRGQPQHF. In DNA, the CDR3 is TGTGCCTGGAGTTTTAATCGACAGGGGCGAGGTCAGCCCCAGCATTTT.

This chain connects TRBV30 to TRBJ2-3; no clear D. Germline V gene sequence: CDR1 GTSNPN, CDR2 SVGIG (reference sequence). The CDR3 covers 12 residues. Trimming cost V 1 base and J 12 bases, with 14 bases left between them. The CDR3 protein is CAWSEAGLFQYF. The CDR3 region has the DNA TGTGCCTGGAGTGAAGCAGGATTATTTCAGTATTTT.

V gene TRBV7-6 combines with J gene TRBJ1-5, with TRBD1 matching 7 bases. The germline gives CDR1 SGHVS, CDR2 FNYEAQ. The CDR3 is made up of 13 amino acids. Losses at the gene ends were 5 bases for V and 6 bases for J; bases not matched to a gene: 4. In DNA, the CDR3 is TGTGCCAGCAGCGGGACAGCCGGTCAGCCCCAGCATTTT. This translates into CASSGTAGQPQHF.

The rearrangement links TRBV19 to TRBJ2-3, with TRBD2 identical over 15 bases. Germline CDR1 and CDR2: LNHDA and SQIVND (reference sequence). The ends lost 1 base at V and 3 bases at J; junction bases unmatched: 14. CDR3 length: 21 residues. CDR3 sequence (DNA): TGTGCCAGTAGTATAGGGAGGACTAGCGGGGGGGCCCCTTTGAAGACAGATACGCAGTATTTT. Amino acid sequence: CASSIGRTSGGAPLKTDTQYF.

The genes are TRBV21-1 and TRBJ2-7; the DNA was not compared with TRBD1, the D call given in the table. TRBV21-1 is deemed a pseudogene. The CDR3 runs to 13 residues. CDR3 sequence: CASKMERGYEQYF. The CDR3 DNA sequence: TGTGCCAGCAAAATGGAAAGGGGCTACGAGCAGTACTTC.

V is TRBV10-1 and J is TRBJ1-5; D not resolved. The CDR3 spans 15 residues. Germline assignment: CDR1 WNHNN and CDR2 SYGVQD (reference sequence). Deletions cut 5 bases from V and 6 bases from J, with 17 bases between. The CDR3 reads CASSRPAHGGQPQHF. CDR3 DNA: TGCGCCAGCAGTCGACCGGCCCACGGAGGTCAGCCCCAGCATTTT.

This clone was counted a single time. The chain joins TRBV11-2 to TRBJ2-3, with unresolved D. Trimming cost V 1 base and J 2 bases, with 13 bases left between them. CDR1 SGHAT and CDR2 FQNNGV come from the germline V gene. This CDR3 is 16 amino acids long. This chain's CDR3 is CASSLAGIGFTDTQYF. Written as DNA, the CDR3 is TGTGCCAGCAGCTTAGCCGGCATTGGGTTCACAGATACGCAGTATTTT.

This chain connects TRBV18 to TRBJ1-2; D is undetermined. Germline V gene data show CDR1 as KGHSH and CDR2 as LQKENI. V was trimmed by 3 bases and J by 0 bases, leaving 14 bases between them. The CDR3 runs 16 residues. The CDR3 bases are TGTGCCAGCTCACCCCCGGACCGGATGGCTAACTATGGCTACACCTTC. Amino acid sequence: CASSPPDRMANYGYTF.